Each of the 31 T cell receptor beta chains below was sequenced from the same sample in a study of regulatory T cells in long-lasting Graves disease listed by TCRdb under 2021. The library was obtained by multiplex PCR. TCRdb names Illumina HiSeq 4000 as the instrument used. CDR3 regions were amplified by Arm-PCR with iRepertoire HTBI primers to construct TCR beta libraries. The public sequencing data were trimmed at Q25 with fastp and processed into clonotypes with MiXCR by TCRdb, which kept only in-frame beta chains. Each entry merges the rows of one CDR3 protein and shows their most common DNA and genes. The sample table contains 400,000 to 500,000 distinct CDR3 sequences; only one count was recorded for 21% of them. The biggest ten clones account for roughly an eighth of the sample. This sample's time point label indicates: persistent/refractory GD, antithyroid drugs over 5 years with positive TRAb. For both TCR sequencing and RNA sequencing, RNA was extracted from PBMCs in TRIzol.

This material consisted of peripheral blood mononuclear cells (PBMCs), taken when the disease was refractory, from a patient treated with antithyroid drugs. The receptors come from a female donor with Graves disease.

The chain combines TRBV11-2 with TRBJ2-7, with D perhaps TRBD1 (6 bases). Germline V gene lookup returns CDR1 SGHAT and CDR2 FQNNGV. CDR3 size: 14 residues. V lost 3 bases and J 5 bases, leaving 14 bases between the germline ends. The CDR3 DNA is TGTGCCAGCAGCTTGGTAGGTCAGGGGAACGAGCAGTACTTC. This sequence encodes CASSLVGQGNEQYF.

There are many counts of this clonotype. J is TRBJ2-7 and V is TRBV7-9; D may match TRBD1 or TRBD2 (5 bases each). V was shortened by 4 bases and J by 4 bases, with 14 bases between the two germline ends. The CDR3 is 14 residues long. Germline V gene data show CDR1 as SEHNR and CDR2 as FQNEAQ (reference sequence). The DNA for the CDR3 is TGTGCCAGCAGCTCGGGACGCCGAGGGTACGAGCAGTACTTC. Translated: CASSSGRRGYEQYF.

The chain couples TRBV28 to TRBJ2-1; the D is unclear. Between the trimmed V and J ends, which lost 5 bases and 7 bases, there was a span of 12 bases. The germline V gene has CDR1 MDHEN and CDR2 SYDVKM. The length of the CDR3 is 13 residues. Here the CDR3 reads CASSPGLENEQFF. The CDR3 region has the DNA TGTGCCAGCAGTCCAGGTCTCGAGAATGAGCAGTTCTTC.

This clonotype was seen once. One base away lies a much larger clone, so this may be a sequencing read error. The J gene is TRBJ2-5, the V gene TRBV6-2 or TRBV6-3, with no clear D. This CDR3 has 14 residues. The V gene lost 6 bases and the J gene lost 5 bases, with 16 bases spanning the gap. The V gene's germline CDR1 is MNHEY and CDR2 SVGEGT. CDR3 residues: CASRFSMGSETQYF. CDR3 bases: TGTGCCAGCAGGTTTTCAATGGGAAGCGAGACCCAGTACTTC.

This clonotype turned up a few times. The chain couples TRBV6-1 to TRBJ1-5; maybe TRBD1 (5 bases). This CDR3 has 15 amino acids. V was shortened by 6 bases and J by 2 bases, with 14 bases between the two germline ends. From germline, CDR1 is MNHNS and CDR2 SASEGT. CDR3 protein: CASRTGGSGNQPQHF. The CDR3 DNA follows: TGTGCCAGCAGAACGGGGGGAAGTGGCAATCAGCCCCAGCATTTT.

The chain has TRBV20-1 and TRBJ2-5, with D possibly matching TRBD2 (7 bases). The CDR3 loop spans 14 amino acids. The germline V and J ends were trimmed by 1 base and 5 bases, with 14 bases remaining between them. The V gene's germline CDR1 is DFQATT and CDR2 SNEGSKA (reference sequence). The chain's CDR3 is CSARGGGLRETQYF. In nucleotides, the CDR3 is TGCAGTGCTAGAGGGGGGGGGCTAAGGGAGACCCAGTACTTC.

This clonotype was observed a handful of times. The genes are TRBV19 and TRBJ1-5, with D perhaps TRBD1 (5 bases). Trimming took off 9 bases at V and 6 bases at J, with 12 bases between the two ends. Germline V gene lookup returns CDR1 LNHDA and CDR2 SQIVND (reference sequence). CDR3 length: 12 residues. CDR3 in DNA: TGTGCCAGCCATCTCGGGGGTCAGCCCCAGCATTTT. Protein product: CASHLGGQPQHF.

The CDR3 reads CASSVDQGPYEQYF. The CDR3 DNA is TGTGCCAGCAGCGTAGACCAGGGGCCCTACGAGCAGTACTTC. V gene TRBV9 combines with J gene TRBJ2-7; possible D gene TRBD1, 6 bases. Germline V lookup: CDR1 SGDLS, CDR2 YYNGEE. The CDR3 is 14 residues long. Trimming took 0 bases from V and 2 from J, leaving 9 bases between them.

This clonotype appeared many times. This chain links TRBV7-8 with TRBJ2-7; D is ambiguous. The CDR3 is 15 amino acids. With 0 bases removed from V and 2 bases from J, the gap between germline ends came to 11 bases. Germline V CDR1 and CDR2: SGHVS, FQNEAQ. The CDR3 sequence: CASSLAVYRAYEQYF. CDR3 nucleotide sequence: TGTGCCAGCAGCTTAGCGGTGTACAGAGCCTACGAGCAGTACTTC.

In its sample, this clonotype was seen a few times. The chain joins TRBV20-1 to TRBJ1-4; maybe TRBD1 (6 bases). The ends were cut back, 6 bases at V and 5 bases at J, with 13 bases in the middle. This CDR3 comprises 13 residues. Germline-derived CDR1 and CDR2 are DFQATT and SNEGSKA (reference sequence). CDR3 in DNA: TGCAGTGCCCGGGACACCTTGAATGAAAAACTGTTTTTT. The encoded protein is CSARDTLNEKLFF.

This clonotype was seen only a few times. The rearrangement uses TRBV6-2 or TRBV6-3 and TRBJ1-2; D is uncertain. V was cut by 4 bases and J by 6 bases, with 18 bases left in between. Germline CDR1 is MNHEY and CDR2 is SVGEGT. The CDR3 extends over 15 amino acids. CDR3 coding DNA: TGTGCCAGCAGTTCGCGATCGACCCTTCCAAATGGCTACACCTTC. It is translated as CASSSRSTLPNGYTF.

The chain links TRBV19 to TRBJ2-5; D unclear. This CDR3 comprises 14 residues. Germline values: CDR1 LNHDA, CDR2 SQIVND (reference sequence). The ends were cut back, 4 bases at V and 3 bases at J, with 12 bases in the middle. CDR3 DNA sequence: TGTGCCAGTAGTAGTGCCCGGGCGAAAGAGACCCAGTACTTC. It yields the protein CASSSARAKETQYF.

This clonotype showed up just a few times. This may be a read error, as it is one base from a much larger clone. The V call is TRBV12-3 or TRBV12-4, the J call TRBJ2-5, with D tentatively TRBD2 (6 bases). This CDR3 has 14 residues. This CDR3 is CASSLGSSVENQYF. CDR3 coding DNA: TGTGCCAGCAGTTTAGGGTCTAGCGTAGAGAACCAGTACTTC.

This clonotype was observed at least ten times. This chain links TRBV20-1 with TRBJ1-5; D is undetermined. The germline gives CDR1 DFQATT, CDR2 SNEGSKA (reference sequence). Trimming took off 6 bases at V and 4 bases at J, with 13 bases between the two ends. The CDR3 is 13 residues long. The CDR3 sequence is CSASDGRNQPQHF. CDR3 sequence (DNA): TGCAGTGCCTCGGACGGACGGAATCAGCCCCAGCATTTT.

This clonotype was observed a few times. The CDR3 sequence: CASSRGDRELFF. CDR3 nucleotides: TGTGCCAGCAGTCGCGGGGACAGGGAACTGTTTTTT. This chain connects TRBV6-1 to TRBJ1-4; 9 positions match TRBD1. Germline V gives CDR1 MNHNS, CDR2 SASEGT. The CDR3 covers 12 residues. V lost 5 bases, J lost 12 bases, and 4 bases stayed unmatched.

The CDR3 loop reads CSGSRGFNEKLFF. CDR3 coding DNA: TGCAGCGGTAGTAGGGGCTTTAATGAAAAACTGTTTTTT. This sequence joins TRBV29-1 and TRBJ1-4, with D perhaps matching TRBD1 (5 bases). The CDR3 covers 13 residues. Germline V gene data show CDR1 as SQVTM and CDR2 as ANQGSEA. Trimming took 7 bases from V and 4 from J, leaving 13 bases between them.

This clonotype appeared a few times. The V and J genes are TRBV6-1 and TRBJ1-2; D remains ambiguous. Germline V lookup: CDR1 MNHNS, CDR2 SASEGT. V was cut by 5 bases and J by 4 bases, with 14 bases left in between. CDR3 size: 14 residues. The CDR3 nucleotides are TGTGCCAGCAGTCCAGCCGTTAGATTCTATGGCTACACCTTC. Translating it yields CASSPAVRFYGYTF.

This clonotype was observed at least ten times. The V gene is TRBV29-1, the J gene TRBJ1-2, with D possibly being TRBD1 (6 bases). The CDR3 sequence is 10 residues long. CDR1 is SQVTM and CDR2 is ANQGSEA in the germline V gene. The CDR3 loop reads CSVQQGGYTF. In DNA, the CDR3 is TGCAGTGTCCAACAGGGCGGGTACACCTTC.

V gene TRBV28 combines with J gene TRBJ2-1, with TRBD1 matching over 10 bases. Germline V gene lookup returns CDR1 MDHEN and CDR2 SYDVKM. The CDR3 extends over 15 amino acids. With V trimmed by 5 bases and J by 4 bases, 5 bases remained unmatched. CDR3 amino acids: CASSLTGGLYNEQFF. For the CDR3, the DNA is TGTGCCAGCAGTCTGACAGGGGGCCTTTACAATGAGCAGTTCTTC.

This chain uses TRBV24-1 with TRBJ1-2, with a tentative D call TRBD1 (5 bases). The length of the CDR3 is 12 residues. Deletions cut 5 bases from V and 6 bases from J, with 9 bases between. CDR1 KGHDR and CDR2 SFDVKD come from the germline V gene. The CDR3, as DNA: TGTGCCACCAGTGCAGGGATCGATGGCTACACCTTC. Protein product: CATSAGIDGYTF.

A remark on this clonotype: This may be a read error, as it is one base from a much larger clone. The chain couples TRBV6-2 or TRBV6-3 to TRBJ1-1; D perhaps matches TRBD1 (6 bases). Germline lookup yields CDR1 MNHEY and CDR2 SVGEGT. CDR3 size: 18 residues. CDR3: CASSYSHEGGLGNTEVFF. CDR3 bases: TGTGCCAGCAGTTACTCCCATGAAGGGGGGTTGGGGAACACTGAAGTTTTCTTT.

The chain has TRBV19 and TRBJ2-2; D gene uncertain. There are 14 residues in the CDR3. V lost 3 bases and J lost 8, with 13 bases in between. Germline assignment: CDR1 LNHDA and CDR2 SQIVND (reference sequence). In nucleotides, the CDR3 is TGTGCCAGTAGTATTCTAGATATGAGAGGGGAGCTGTTTTTT. It codes for CASSILDMRGELFF. The whole variable domain, remainder taken from reference TRBV19 and TRBJ2-2, is DGGITQSPKYLFRKEGQNVTLSCEQNLNHDAMYWYRQDPGQGLRLIYYSQIVNDFQKGDIAEGYSVSREKKESFPLTVTSAQKNPTAFYLCASSILDMRGELFFGEGSRLTVL.

In regard to this clonotype: A clone one base away is much larger, so this may be a read error. The DNA of the CDR3 is TGTGCCAGCAGCAAAGGACAAAGAGTGCACACTGAAGCTTTCTTT. It specifies CASSKGQRVHTEAFF. The chain couples TRBV7-9 to TRBJ1-1; TRBD1 might be the D (5 bases). Looked up from germline, CDR1 is SEHNR and CDR2 is FQNEAQ (reference sequence). The CDR3 spans 15 residues. Deletions cut 5 bases from V and 3 bases from J, with 16 bases between.

With regard to this clonotype: A much bigger clone sits one base away, suggesting this may be a read error. V gene TRBV6-6 combines with J gene TRBJ2-7; D may be TRBD2 (5 bases). CDR1 and CDR2 (germline): MNHNY, SVGAGI (reference sequence). CDR3 length: 15 amino acids. The CDR3 DNA is TGTGCCAACAGTTACTCGGAGACGGGGTCGTACGAGCAGTACTTC. This gives the protein CANSYSETGSYEQYF.

V is TRBV3-1 and J is TRBJ1-6; TRBD1 might be the D (6 bases). Trimming removed 8 bases from V and 10 bases from J, with 15 bases in between. Germline V gene sequence: CDR1 LGHDT, CDR2 YNNKEL (reference sequence). The CDR3 loop spans 13 amino acids. The CDR3 protein is CASHTGIGSPLHF. The CDR3 nucleotides read TGTGCCAGCCATACAGGGATTGGATCACCCCTCCACTTT. The variable domain in full, completed from reference TRBV3-1 and TRBJ1-6, reads DTAVSQTPKYLVTQMGNDKSIKCEQNLGHDTMYWYKQDSKKFLKIMFSYNNKELIINETVPNRFSPKSPDKAHLNLHINSLELGDSAVYFCASHTGIGSPLHFGNGTRLTVT.

The rearrangement links TRBV6-1 to TRBJ2-6; D gene uncertain. V lost 1 base and J 0 bases, leaving 4 bases between the germline ends. Germline values: CDR1 MNHNS, CDR2 SASEGT. The CDR3 runs to 15 residues. This CDR3 is CASSEVGSGANVLTF. The CDR3 DNA is TGTGCCAGCAGTGAAGTTGGCTCTGGGGCCAACGTCCTGACTTTC.

This clonotype was seen only a few times. The chain has TRBV5-1 and TRBJ1-3; D is undetermined. This CDR3 is 15 amino acids long. V lost 2 bases to trimming and J lost 0 bases, with 9 bases between them. The germline CDR1 and CDR2 sequences are SGHRS and YFSETQ. Written as DNA, the CDR3 is TGCGCCAGCAGCTTCGGCGAGAGCTCTGGAAACACCATATATTTT. Its translation: CASSFGESSGNTIYF.

V is TRBV27 and J is TRBJ2-7; 12 bases match TRBD2. Trimming at V came to 5 bases and at J to 2 bases, leaving 7 bases not matched to a gene. In germline, CDR1 is MNHEY, CDR2 SMNVEV (reference sequence). The CDR3 length is 16 residues. The CDR3 loop reads CASSLRGLAGTYEQYF. CDR3 DNA: TGTGCCAGCAGTCTCCGCGGACTAGCGGGAACCTACGAGCAGTACTTC.

This clonotype was recorded many times. The rearrangement joins TRBV28 to TRBJ2-5; D tentatively reads TRBD1 or TRBD2 (5 bases each). Germline CDR1 and CDR2: MDHEN and SYDVKM. The ends were cut back, 10 bases at V and 5 bases at J, with 17 bases in the middle. The CDR3 runs 13 residues. Written as DNA, the CDR3 is TGTGCCACCCTCTCTGGGGGAGTGGAGACCCAGTACTTC. Protein: CATLSGGVETQYF.

This clonotype was recorded at least ten times. This chain connects TRBV6-5 to TRBJ1-4; TRBD1 aligns across 8 bases. Germline V gene data show CDR1 as MNHEY and CDR2 as SVGAGI. The CDR3 sequence is 15 residues long. Trimming removed 2 bases from V and 7 bases from J; junction bases left unmatched: 6. CDR3 protein: CASSYGTGRPEKLFF. The DNA for the CDR3 is TGTGCCAGCAGTTACGGGACAGGCAGGCCTGAAAAACTGTTTTTT.

The gene calls are TRBV6-5 and TRBJ2-7, with TRBD2 identical over 13 bases. The CDR3 length is 16 residues. The V gene end was trimmed by 4 bases and the J gene end by 2 bases; junction bases not matched to a gene: 5. Germline CDR1 is MNHEY and CDR2 is SVGAGI. The CDR3 nucleotides read TGTGCCAGCAGTTCCGGGACTAGCGGGATGACCTACGAGCAGTACTTC. Amino acid sequence: CASSSGTSGMTYEQYF.